The T cell receptor beta chain under discussion was sequenced for a study of T cells in Graves' hyperthyroidism and ophthalmopathy. Researchers took RNA transcripts and amplified the TCR beta CDR3 regions from them. First-round RT-PCR with HTBI primers amplified the TCR CDR3 region. MiXCR, run by TCRdb on the multiplex PCR reads, gives a single entry per CDR3 protein. The sample lists about 600,000 distinct CDR3 sequences; 12% to 15% were seen once. Germline CDR1 reads MGHRA; CDR2 reads YSYEKL. Trimming removed 5 bases from V and 5 bases from J; junction bases left unmatched: 8. This CDR3 contains 15 residues. Whole-study results and caveats: Researchers report that a 13 V-J model separated ophthalmopathy from stable hyperthyroidism.

This clonotype was detected only a few times. Its antigen remains unidentified. Input material: blood. V is TRBV4-1 and J is TRBJ1-4; 7 bases fit TRBD1. The clonotype comes from a woman between 18 and 30 years old with Graves' ophthalmopathy. CDR3 nucleotide sequence: TGCGCCAGCAGCTTTCGACAGGGCGTCAATGAAAAACTGTTTTTT. It codes for CASSFRQGVNEKLFF.